This T cell receptor beta chain originates from a study of blood T cell repertoires in COVID-19. Overall study context: PBMCs, B-cell-depleted T cells, or T cells were the source of the cDNA or gDNA that made up the material.

CDR1 PRHDT and CDR2 FYEKMQ come from the germline V gene (reference sequence). The CDR3 spans 14 residues. V was cut by 5 bases and J by 4 bases, with 14 bases left in between. Method: immunoSEQ multiplex PCR; TCRdb's copy keeps in-frame clones and lacks some. The sample includes about 98,000 clones, around 80% of them seen just once. Sequenced sample: peripheral blood. This chain links TRBV13 with TRBJ1-1; D gene unclear. This sequence originates from a man aged 55 to 70 with acute or convalescent COVID-19. The CDR3, as DNA: TGTGCCAGCAGCACGCGAAGATCGAGCACTGAAGCTTTCTTT. It translates to CASSTRRSSTEAFF.